The 20 T cell receptor beta chains reported below all come from one sample, sequenced in a study of cytomegalovirus exposure and HLA in healthy donors (dated 2017 in TCRdb). The library relied on the immunoSEQ multiplex PCR assay. For the multiplex PCR, a mixture combining 60 forward primers for TCR Vbeta segments and 13 reverse primers for TCR Jbeta segments was used. TCRdb stores this immuneACCESS table with in-frame sequences only. Part of the clones is absent; in the studies checked, under half of the shortfall reflects unresolved V genes, and no reason is known for the rest. The sample table contains under 150,000 clones; only one count was recorded for over 55% of them. The ten largest account for roughly 2.1% of the sample. Sequences were obtained from PBMCs. These receptors all come from a man aged 35-49 years in good health and CMV-seronegative.

This sequence joins TRBV7-9 and TRBJ2-3; D may be TRBD2 (6 bases). V dropped 5 bases and J dropped 2 bases, with 14 bases sitting between them. The CDR3 has 15 residues. Germline lookup yields CDR1 SEHNR and CDR2 FQNEAQ (reference sequence). The CDR3: CASSLGRGFTDTQYF. CDR3 sequence (DNA): TGTGCCAGCAGCCTCGGGCGGGGATTCACAGATACGCAGTATTTT. Together with reference TRBV7-9 and TRBJ2-3, the CDR3 gives the full variable domain: DTGVSQNPRHKITKRGQNVTFRCDPISEHNRLYWYRQTLGQGPEFLTYFQNEAQLEKSRLLSDRFSAERPKGSFSTLEIQRTEQGDSAMYLCASSLGRGFTDTQYFGPGTRLTVL.

The chain uses TRBV6-1 and TRBJ1-1; tentative D call: TRBD1 (6 bases). CDR1 is MNHNS and CDR2 is SASEGT in the germline V gene. V lost 4 bases to trimming and J lost 5 bases, with 11 bases between them. CDR3 length equals 13 residues. CDR3 amino acids: CASSVERGTEAFF. CDR3 nucleotides: TGTGCCAGCAGTGTAGAGAGGGGGACTGAAGCTTTCTTT.

The V call is TRBV10-3, the J call TRBJ1-2; 8 bases map to TRBD1. V lost 6 bases, J lost 3 bases, and 9 bases stayed unmatched. The CDR3 runs to 15 residues. The germline gives CDR1 ENHRY, CDR2 SYGVKD. This CDR3 is CAIREPGQVDYGYTF. Here the CDR3 DNA reads TGTGCCATCAGGGAGCCGGGACAGGTGGACTATGGCTACACCTTC.

The V gene is TRBV11-2, the J gene TRBJ1-4; 7 bases agree with TRBD1. This CDR3 is built from 14 residues. V gave up 2 bases and J gave up 8 bases; unmatched junction bases: 5. The germline V gene encodes CDR1 SGHAT and CDR2 FQNNGV. The CDR3, as DNA: TGTGCCAGCAGCTTAACAGGGGTAGACGAAAAACTGTTTTTT. Translation: CASSLTGVDEKLFF.

The chain is built from TRBV10-3 and TRBJ2-3, with D hard to call. Trimming cost V 6 bases and J 6 bases, with 13 bases left between them. Looked up from germline, CDR1 is ENHRY and CDR2 is SYGVKD. CDR3 length: 13 residues. The CDR3 nucleotides read TGTGCCATCAGCCAACAGCCCCGGGATACGCAGTATTTT. Its translation is CAISQQPRDTQYF.

V usage is TRBV5-1 and J usage is TRBJ2-2, with 9 positions matching TRBD2. V was clipped by 5 bases and J by 6 bases; unmatched bases: 5. CDR3 size: 14 residues. CDR1 and CDR2 from the germline V gene are SGHRS and YFSETQ. CDR3 loop: CASSNSGSPGELFF. The CDR3 DNA is TGCGCCAGCAGTAATAGCGGGAGCCCCGGGGAGCTGTTTTTT. Full variable domain (outside the CDR3, taken from reference TRBV5-1 and TRBJ2-2): KAGVTQTPRYLIKTRGQQVTLSCSPISGHRSVSWYQQTPGQGLQFLFEYFSETQRNKGNFPGRFSGRQFSNSRSEMNVSTLELGDSALYLCASSNSGSPGELFFGEGSRLTVL.

The chain combines TRBV25-1 with TRBJ2-1, with a tentative D call TRBD2 (6 bases). The germline V gene encodes CDR1 MGHDK and CDR2 SYGVNS. V was cut by 1 base and J by 2 bases, with 12 bases left in between. This CDR3 has 16 amino acids. CDR3 nucleotide sequence: TGTGCCAGCAGTGAATTGGGGGGAGACCCCTACAATGAGCAGTTCTTC. It yields the protein CASSELGGDPYNEQFF.

There are a few counts of this clone. This chain links TRBV5-1 with TRBJ2-7, with D possibly matching TRBD1 (6 bases). V lost 3 bases and J lost 2, with 12 bases in between. Germline-derived CDR1 and CDR2 are SGHRS and YFSETQ. This CDR3 contains 14 residues. CDR3 nucleotide sequence: TGCGCCAGCAGCTCACAGGGTTTTCCCTACGAGCAGTACTTC. Residues: CASSSQGFPYEQYF. Looking up the rest from reference TRBV5-1 and TRBJ2-7 gives the full variable domain: KAGVTQTPRYLIKTRGQQVTLSCSPISGHRSVSWYQQTPGQGLQFLFEYFSETQRNKGNFPGRFSGRQFSNSRSEMNVSTLELGDSALYLCASSSQGFPYEQYFGPGTRLTVT.

This clone was detected a few times. The CDR3 DNA reads as TGTGCCTACAGCAGCTCCGCGGGGTTAGACACTGAAGCTTTCTTT. Encoded protein: CAYSSSAGLDTEAFF. The chain employs TRBV5-6 and TRBJ1-1; D is unresolved. Germline loops: CDR1 SGHDT, CDR2 YYEEEE. The CDR3 has 15 residues. Trimming pared 10 bases from V and 3 bases from J, leaving 22 bases between.

This CDR3 is CASSLTGNSPLHF. DNA of the CDR3: TGCGCCAGCAGCCTCACGGGTAATTCACCCCTCCACTTT. V is TRBV4-1 and J is TRBJ1-6; D is ambiguous. There are 13 residues in the CDR3. Germline loops: CDR1 MGHRA, CDR2 YSYEKL. Trimming left V 4 bases short and J 6 bases short, with 7 bases between.

The V and J genes are TRBV10-1 and TRBJ1-5, with D possibly TRBD1 on 6 matching bases. In germline, CDR1 is WNHNN, CDR2 SYGVQD (reference sequence). CDR3 length: 14 amino acids. CDR3 amino acids: CAPWGGTQNQPQHF. CDR3 sequence (DNA): TGCGCTCCGTGGGGTGGGACACAGAATCAGCCCCAGCATTTT.

The CDR3 DNA sequence: TGCGCCAGCAGGCAGGGGGTCCAAGAGACCCAGTACTTC. It is translated as CASRQGVQETQYF. The chain uses TRBV5-1 and TRBJ2-5; 7 positions match TRBD1. V lost 5 bases and J lost 1; bases outside the gene matches: 2. The CDR3 totals 13 residues. From germline, CDR1 is SGHRS and CDR2 YFSETQ.

The rearrangement links TRBV28 to TRBJ1-1; D remains unclear. V lost 3 bases to trimming and J lost 1 base, with 9 bases between them. Looked up from germline, CDR1 is MDHEN and CDR2 is SYDVKM. The CDR3 runs to 14 residues. The chain's CDR3 is CASSLGRPNTEAFF. The CDR3 DNA sequence: TGTGCCAGCAGTTTGGGCAGACCGAACACTGAAGCTTTCTTT.

The CDR3 DNA reads as TGCGCCAGCAGCCAACGGCGAGCTAGTGGGTTCACTGAGCAGTTCTTC. It specifies CASSQRRASGFTEQFF. The chain uses TRBV4-3 and TRBJ2-1; D not resolved. Trimming cost V 2 bases and J 9 bases, with 20 bases left between them. The CDR3 has 16 amino acids. Germline assignment: CDR1 LGHNA and CDR2 YSLEER.

The DNA for the CDR3 is TGTGCCAGCAGCAGGGGACAGGGTGGGGGGGCTAATGAAAAACTGTTTTTT. Protein product: CASSRGQGGGANEKLFF. The chain joins TRBV5-5 to TRBJ1-4; 9 nucleotides agree with TRBD1. The CDR3 covers 17 residues. J was trimmed by 3 bases and V by 4 bases; bases with no gene match: 10. Germline V gene data show CDR1 as SGHKS and CDR2 as YYEKEE (reference sequence).

As DNA, the CDR3 is TGTGCCATCAGTGGAGAATTAGCGGTGGGGAATGAGCAGTTCTTC. Its translation: CAISGELAVGNEQFF. The chain carries TRBV10-3 and TRBJ2-1; perhaps TRBD2 as D (6 bases). With 4 bases removed from V and 7 bases from J, the gap between germline ends came to 17 bases. Looked up from germline, CDR1 is ENHRY and CDR2 is SYGVKD. CDR3 size: 15 residues.

This clone has just one count. The chain carries TRBV29-1 and TRBJ2-7; D ambiguous. Germline V gives CDR1 SQVTM, CDR2 ANQGSEA. The CDR3 totals 10 residues. V was pared by 5 bases and J by 5 bases, with 7 bases between. The CDR3 region has the DNA TGCAGCGTTTTCCTAAACGAGCAGTACTTC. Amino acid sequence: CSVFLNEQYF.

The V call is TRBV6-5, the J call TRBJ1-2; TRBD1 aligns across 7 bases. Trimming took 5 bases from V and 8 from J; bases not matched to a gene: 8. In germline, CDR1 is MNHEY, CDR2 SVGAGI. There are 13 residues in the CDR3. The CDR3 protein is CASSTGVLGGYTF. The CDR3 DNA reads as TGTGCCAGCAGTACAGGGGTTTTGGGGGGCTACACCTTC.

This sequence joins TRBV6-1 and TRBJ1-2; D is undetermined. The germline gives CDR1 MNHNS, CDR2 SASEGT. The CDR3 consists of 13 residues. Trimming left V 4 bases short and J 2 bases short, with 8 bases between. The CDR3 DNA is TGTGCCAGCAGTGCTGGCATCAACTATGGCTACACCTTC. Translating it yields CASSAGINYGYTF.

The chain has TRBV15 and TRBJ2-7, with TRBD1 identical over 8 bases. The CDR3 totals 15 residues. V lost 4 bases, J lost 1 base, and 6 bases stayed unmatched. Germline-derived CDR1 and CDR2 are LNHNV and YYDKDF (reference sequence). The CDR3 DNA reads TGTGCCACCAGCAAGCCAGGGGGCAGATCCTACGAGCAGTACTTC. It specifies CATSKPGGRSYEQYF.